Shown below are 2 T cell receptor beta chains from a single sample sequenced in a study of post-analysis software for immune sequencing data. Unique molecular identifiers had been added to the TCR beta cDNA libraries. TCRdb re-called the PCR reads with MiXCR, one entry per CDR3 protein. Of hundreds of thousands of distinct CDR3 sequences in the sample, about 32% were seen once. General observations from the study: Five TRBV segments appeared more often in patients than in controls, and TRBV5-6, TRBV5-1 and TRBV20-1 were among these.

Their antigen targets remain unknown. Specimen: blood. Receptors were obtained from a girl between 10 and 17 years old with multiple sclerosis.

V gene TRBV20-1 combines with J gene TRBJ1-6, with D possibly being TRBD1 (6 bases). The V and J ends lost 4 bases and 3 bases respectively, with 13 bases between them. CDR1 and CDR2 from the germline V gene are DFQATT and SNEGSKA (reference sequence). The CDR3 sequence is 15 residues long. The CDR3 sequence is CSATTGFRYNSPLHF. The CDR3 DNA follows: TGCAGTGCTACTACAGGGTTCCGCTATAATTCACCCCTCCACTTT.

CDR3 in DNA: TGTGCCAGCAGCCAATCGAGGACCGGGAACACCGGGGAGCTGTTTTTT. Its protein product is CASSQSRTGNTGELFF. V and J are TRBV14 and TRBJ2-2; no clear D. The CDR3 totals 16 residues. The germline V gene encodes CDR1 SGHDN and CDR2 FVKESK. Trimming removed 2 bases from V and 1 base from J, with 11 bases in between. Variable domain in full (rest from reference TRBV14 and TRBJ2-2): EAGVTQFPSHSVIEKGQTVTLRCDPISGHDNLYWYRRVMGKEIKFLLHFVKESKQDESGMPNNRFLAERTGGTYSTLKVQPAELEDSGVYFCASSQSRTGNTGELFFGEGSRLTVL.